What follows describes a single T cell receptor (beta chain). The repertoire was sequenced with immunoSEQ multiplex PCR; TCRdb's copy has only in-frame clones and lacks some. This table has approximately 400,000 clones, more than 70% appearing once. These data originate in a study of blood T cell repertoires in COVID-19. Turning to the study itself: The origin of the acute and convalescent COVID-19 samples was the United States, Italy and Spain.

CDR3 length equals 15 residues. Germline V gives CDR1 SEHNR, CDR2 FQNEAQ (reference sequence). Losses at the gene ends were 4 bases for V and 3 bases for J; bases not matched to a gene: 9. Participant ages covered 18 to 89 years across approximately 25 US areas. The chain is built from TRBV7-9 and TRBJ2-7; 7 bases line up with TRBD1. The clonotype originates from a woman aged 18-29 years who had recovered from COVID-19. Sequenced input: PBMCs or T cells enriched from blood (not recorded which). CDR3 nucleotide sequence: TGTGCCAGCAGCTATGACCGGGACAGAGTCTACGAGCAGTACTTC. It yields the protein CASSYDRDRVYEQYF. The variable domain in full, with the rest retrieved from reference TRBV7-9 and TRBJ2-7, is DTGVSQNPRHKITKRGQNVTFRCDPISEHNRLYWYRQTLGQGPEFLTYFQNEAQLEKSRLLSDRFSAERPKGSFSTLEIQRTEQGDSAMYLCASSYDRDRVYEQYFGPGTRLTVT.